This section outlines one T cell receptor (beta chain) sequence together with its context. Its antigen remains undetermined. No much larger clonotype is one base removed from it; base qualities were not supplied. These data belong to a study of cytotoxic CD8 clonotypes in ibrutinib-treated CLL (dated by TCRdb to about 2021). Context from the whole study: The cohort was composed of ten to eleven relapsed/refractory and roughly 16 treatment-naive patients; IGHV unmutated status was identified in 17 patients. On average, each sample yielded approximately 250,000 productive templates and 94,082 productive rearrangements. Samples at response were collected after a median of about 13 months of treatment, with a range of about 6 to 40 months. Responses were partial in approximately 24 patients and complete in 2; after median about 5.5 years follow-up, 14 stayed in remission and 12 progressed. Cryopreserved peripheral blood mononuclear cells were obtained before treatment, at response, and at either sustained remission or disease progression. Longitudinal samples were available for about 30% of the 86 trial participants. Every sample from remission and from progressive disease was obtained while the patients were still on ibrutinib.

A MiSeq instrument was used for deep resolution sequencing, which targeted depths ranging from 1 in 1 million up to 1 in 200,000 T cells, with coverage averaging 10x for each clonotype. The immunoSEQ hsTCRB Kit was used to generate the TCR beta libraries. The study's own analysis went as follows. The data were analyzed with ImmunoSEQ Analyzer and ImmunoSEQ Data Assistant, and V, D and J gene assignments followed IMGT definitions. Clonality was computed as one minus normalized Shannon entropy of productive rearrangement frequencies, ranging from 0 to 1. Only overrepresented clonotypes making up at least 0.05% of each patient's repertoire were included in the public clonotype analysis. Thirteen age-matched healthy donor repertoires from immuneACCESS were used as controls for clonality. TCRdb stores this immuneACCESS table with in-frame sequences only. Part of the clones is absent; in the studies checked, under half of the shortfall reflects unresolved V genes, and no reason is known for the rest. V and J calls and clone size are as listed in that table; D and trimming were resolved from the DNA. Present in this sample are 150,000 to 200,000 clones, around 84% of which were seen just once. The ten biggest clones cover roughly 2% of the sample.

The sample's time point label is to be understood as: about a year on ibrutinib. Roughly 1.8 micrograms of genomic DNA were extracted from cryopreserved PBMCs for TCR beta library preparation. Longitudinal blood samples from CLL patients on ibrutinib monotherapy underwent high-throughput TCR beta sequencing. Patients were enrolled in a phase 2 open-label single-center ibrutinib monotherapy trial. Summary of the overall study and its limitations: Lymph node repertoires were not examined, and the timing of sampling was not matched between patients in sustained remission and those whose disease progressed. Public clonotypes were found to be uncommon and were observed to contract or remain stable during treatment; the increase in clonality was shown to reflect expansion of private clonotypes at ibrutinib response. Clonality increased at ibrutinib response, stayed stable in sustained remission, and fell back toward baseline at progression. Baseline clonality was found to be higher than that of age-matched healthy donors and was strongly correlated with circulating CD8+ T-cell counts.

The source material was PBMCs, sampled after 12 months of ibrutinib treatment. The origin of this receptor is a human donor with chronic lymphocytic leukemia.

CDR3 protein: CASSLLLGGTEAFF. Here is the DNA: TGTGCCAGCAGCTTGCTGTTGGGAGGCACTGAAGCTTTCTTT. The chain is assembled from TRBV5-8 and TRBJ1-1, with the D gene not confidently named. The germline V gene sets CDR1 to SGHTS and CDR2 to YDEGEE. The CDR3, cysteine through phenylalanine, is 14 amino acids long. Just the 42-base CDR3 DNA is kept, in frame starting at base 1. V lost 1 base and J lost 4 bases; the stretch between them is 11 bases long.